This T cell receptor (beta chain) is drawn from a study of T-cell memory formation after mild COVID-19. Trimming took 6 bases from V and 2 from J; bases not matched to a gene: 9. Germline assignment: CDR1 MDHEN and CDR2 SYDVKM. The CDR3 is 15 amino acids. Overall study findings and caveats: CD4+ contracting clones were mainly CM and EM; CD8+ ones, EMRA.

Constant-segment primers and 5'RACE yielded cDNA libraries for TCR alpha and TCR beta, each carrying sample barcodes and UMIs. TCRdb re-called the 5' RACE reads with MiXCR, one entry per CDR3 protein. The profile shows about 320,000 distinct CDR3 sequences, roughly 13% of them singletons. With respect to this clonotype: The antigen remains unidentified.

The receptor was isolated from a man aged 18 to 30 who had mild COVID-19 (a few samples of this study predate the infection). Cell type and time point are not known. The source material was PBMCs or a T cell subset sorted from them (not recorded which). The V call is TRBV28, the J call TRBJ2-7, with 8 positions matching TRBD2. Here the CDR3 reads CASSLRRGVAYEQYV. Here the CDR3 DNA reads TGTGCCAGCAGCCTCCGGCGGGGGGTTGCCTACGAGCAGTACGTC.